Given below is one T cell receptor (beta chain) in context. Its matching antigen is unknown. PCR involved 60 Vbeta and 13 Jbeta primers. In the original workflow: Later reanalysis found 80 million or so unique TCR beta chains, 9 million to 12 million of them shared. The assay was immunoSEQ multiplex PCR, and TCRdb's table has in-frame clones only and misses some. Clonal size and the V and J genes are those of that table, whereas D and trimming came from the DNA. This sample carries 150,000 to 200,000 clones, roughly 79% of them seen once, and the ten largest clones take roughly 0.99%. CDR1 is SGHRS and CDR2 is YFSETQ in the germline V gene. This CDR3 region has 14 residues. Unmatched junction bases numbered 7, after V lost 5 bases and J lost 4 bases. The source of the sample is a study of cytomegalovirus exposure and HLA in healthy donors. Broader study findings: Within the data, a cluster of highly shared sequence variants was likely a sequencing artifact. Testing in vitro showed a few CMV-associated chains specific for CMV antigens. Listed as cytomegalovirus-associated were 150 or so TCR beta chains.

The chain couples TRBV5-1 to TRBJ1-2, with 8 bases lining up with TRBD1. The sequencing input was PBMCs. This clonotype was sampled from a woman between 40 and 55 years old in good health and CMV-seronegative. This chain's CDR3 is CASRHTQGGYGYTF. The CDR3 nucleotides read TGCGCCAGCAGGCACACACAGGGGGGCTATGGCTACACCTTC. Combining the CDR3 with reference TRBV5-1 and TRBJ1-2 gives the whole variable domain KAGVTQTPRYLIKTRGQQVTLSCSPISGHRSVSWYQQTPGQGLQFLFEYFSETQRNKGNFPGRFSGRQFSNSRSEMNVSTLELGDSALYLCASRHTQGGYGYTFGSGTRLTVV.